The source of this T cell receptor (beta chain) is a study of early T cells in non-severe SARS-CoV-2 infection. A single record per CDR3 protein comes from TCRdb applying MiXCR to the 5' RACE reads. The data hold 70,000 to 95,000 distinct CDR3 sequences, with more than 13% observed a single time. The sample holds many counts of this clonotype. Germline-derived CDR1 and CDR2 are SGHTA and FQGNSA. Trimming pared 4 bases from V and 3 bases from J, leaving 6 bases between. The CDR3 has 13 residues. The V and J genes are TRBV7-2 and TRBJ2-2; D gene ambiguous. Input material: whole blood. This receptor was identified in an adult who was a healthcare worker with PCR-confirmed SARS-CoV-2 infection or an uninfected control (not recorded which). In nucleotides, the CDR3 is TGTGCCAGCAGCTCCACAGACACCGGGGAGCTGTTTTTT. It encodes CASSSTDTGELFF.